These 21 T cell receptor beta chains share one sample of origin, sequenced in a study of cytomegalovirus exposure and HLA in healthy donors. PCR used 60 Vbeta primers and 13 Jbeta primers. TCRdb's copy holds only in-frame clones and misses some; the assay was immunoSEQ multiplex PCR. The table lists about 160,000 clones, roughly 85% of them singletons. Source material: PBMCs. All receptors come from a man aged 18 to 35 in good health and CMV-seropositive.

The rearrangement joins TRBV6-1 to TRBJ2-7; TRBD2 is a possible D gene (6 bases). CDR3 size: 13 residues. Germline V gives CDR1 MNHNS, CDR2 SASEGT. The V and J ends lost 8 bases and 0 bases respectively, with 11 bases between them. The CDR3 here is CASSGVSSYEQYF. The DNA for the CDR3 is TGTGCCAGCTCGGGGGTAAGCTCCTACGAGCAGTACTTC.

V is TRBV2 and J is TRBJ1-5; D not certain. With 4 bases removed from V and 1 base from J, the gap between germline ends came to 8 bases. Per germline, CDR1 SNHLY and CDR2 FYNNEI. This CDR3 is built from 14 residues. The CDR3 DNA reads as TGTGCCAGCAGTGGTCAGTCGAGCAATCAGCCCCAGCATTTT. Protein product: CASSGQSSNQPQHF. Based on the CDR3 plus reference TRBV2 and TRBJ1-5, the full variable domain is EPEVTQTPSHQVTQMGQEVILRCVPISNHLYFYWYRQILGQKVEFLVSFYNNEISEKSEIFDDQFSVERPDGSNFTLKIRSTKLEDSAMYFCASSGQSSNQPQHFGDGTRLSIL.

V is TRBV14 and J is TRBJ2-1; 8 bases are a match to TRBD2. This CDR3 spans 14 amino acids. The V gene end was trimmed by 5 bases and the J gene end by 10 bases; junction bases not matched to a gene: 10. Germline V gene lookup returns CDR1 SGHDN and CDR2 FVKESK. DNA of the CDR3: TGTGCCAGCAGCGAAGCGGGGGTATTGGGAGAGCAGTTCTTC. It translates to CASSEAGVLGEQFF.

V and J are TRBV18 and TRBJ1-1; D is unresolved. Trimming pared 5 bases from V and 4 bases from J, leaving 11 bases between. This CDR3 spans 13 amino acids. Germline V gene data show CDR1 as KGHSH and CDR2 as LQKENI. The CDR3 coding sequence is TGTGCCAGCTCAGCCATGGAGGGCACTGAAGCTTTCTTT. Its translation is CASSAMEGTEAFF.

The V gene is TRBV7-8, the J gene TRBJ2-5, with 10 positions matching TRBD1. The DNA end favors TRBJ2-7, so the J call may be wrong. From germline, CDR1 is SGHVS and CDR2 FQNEAQ. The CDR3 loop spans 15 amino acids. CDR3 in amino acids: CASSLTGGKSYEQYF. CDR3 DNA sequence: TGTGCCAGCAGCTTGACAGGGGGCAAGTCCTACGAGCAGTACTTC.

V and J are TRBV18 and TRBJ2-7; no clear D gene. CDR1 and CDR2 (germline): KGHSH, LQKENI. Trimming left V 3 bases short and J 0 bases short, with 12 bases between. The CDR3 is 15 amino acids. CDR3 DNA sequence: TGTGCCAGCTCACCCACCGTAGTTCCCTCCTACGAGCAGTACTTC. Translating gives CASSPTVVPSYEQYF.

The chain carries TRBV7-9 and TRBJ2-1; TRBD1 aligns across 9 bases. The CDR3 has 15 residues. V gave up 6 bases and J gave up 6 bases; unmatched junction bases: 9. Germline V lookup: CDR1 SEHNR, CDR2 FQNEAQ (reference sequence). The CDR3 DNA is TGTGCCAGCAGGGAACGCCGGGACAGGGTCAATGAGCAGTTCTTC. It codes for CASRERRDRVNEQFF.

The chain links TRBV7-8 to TRBJ1-2; TRBD1 is a possible D gene (5 bases). CDR1 and CDR2 from the germline V gene are SGHVS and FQNEAQ. The CDR3 runs to 14 residues. Deletions cut 4 bases from V and 4 bases from J, with 13 bases between. The CDR3 DNA reads as TGTGCCAGCAGCTACATGCAGGGATCCTATGGCTACACCTTC. Protein sequence: CASSYMQGSYGYTF.

The chain joins TRBV5-1 to TRBJ2-2, with 9 bases aligning to TRBD1. The CDR3 has 16 amino acids. V lost 4 bases and J lost 6; bases outside the gene matches: 10. Germline V gene sequence: CDR1 SGHRS, CDR2 YFSETQ. The CDR3 region has the DNA TGCGCCAGCAGCCACGACGGGACAGGGCGGTCCGGGGAGCTGTTTTTT. Its translation: CASSHDGTGRSGELFF.

The chain couples TRBV6-1 to TRBJ2-3; TRBD1 agrees at 8 bases. The CDR3 covers 13 residues. V trimming: 7 bases; J trimming: 4 bases; junction bases outside the gene matches: 4. CDR1 is MNHNS, CDR2 SASEGT, per germline. The CDR3 here is CASTTDRADTQYF. The CDR3 nucleotides read TGTGCCAGCACCACGGACAGGGCAGATACGCAGTATTTT.

The gene calls are TRBV4-1 and TRBJ2-1, with 9 bases that match TRBD2. Germline CDR1 and CDR2: MGHRA and YSYEKL. The CDR3 extends over 15 amino acids. Trimming at V came to 4 bases and at J to 7 bases, leaving 8 bases not matched to a gene. The CDR3 loop reads CASSPGLARDNEQFF. CDR3 DNA: TGCGCCAGCAGCCCCGGACTAGCGCGGGATAATGAGCAGTTCTTC.

This sequence joins TRBV6-1 and TRBJ2-2; 8 bases are a match to TRBD1. Per the germline V gene, CDR1 is MNHNS and CDR2 is SASEGT. Trimming cost V 6 bases and J 1 base; bases outside gene matches: 4. The CDR3 is 15 amino acids. The chain's CDR3 is CASRLGQVNTGELFF. In DNA, the CDR3 is TGTGCCAGCAGGCTGGGACAGGTGAACACCGGGGAGCTGTTTTTT.

This chain links TRBV29-1 with TRBJ2-3; no clear D gene. Per germline, CDR1 SQVTM and CDR2 ANQGSEA. Trimming took 7 bases from V and 0 from J, leaving 8 bases between them. The CDR3 is made up of 12 amino acids. In DNA, the CDR3 is TGCAGCGACGGGTGGAGCACAGATACGCAGTATTTT. Residues: CSDGWSTDTQYF.

The chain uses TRBV28 and TRBJ2-1, with 9 bases fitting TRBD1. Losses at the gene ends were 5 bases for V and 4 bases for J; bases not matched to a gene: 6. The CDR3 has 15 amino acids. The germline V gene encodes CDR1 MDHEN and CDR2 SYDVKM. The CDR3 DNA follows: TGTGCCAGCAGTGCACCGGGACAGGGTTACAATGAGCAGTTCTTC. The encoded protein is CASSAPGQGYNEQFF. The entire variable domain, with the rest obtained from reference TRBV28 and TRBJ2-1, is as follows: DVKVTQSSRYLVKRTGEKVFLECVQDMDHENMFWYRQDPGLGLRLIYFSYDVKMKEKGDIPEGYSVSREKKERFSLILESASTNQTSMYLCASSAPGQGYNEQFFGPGTRLTVL.

The V and J genes are TRBV6-1 and TRBJ1-2; a weak D match, TRBD1 (6 bases). The germline V gene encodes CDR1 MNHNS and CDR2 SASEGT. Trimming removed 1 base from V and 8 bases from J, with 14 bases in between. The CDR3 contains 14 residues. DNA of the CDR3: TGTGCCAGCAGTGAAGAACAGGGATGGTGGGGCTACACCTTC. Residues: CASSEEQGWWGYTF.

The table lists this clone with a few counts. The J gene is TRBJ1-6, the V gene TRBV11-2, with D possibly TRBD1 on 5 matching bases. Germline values: CDR1 SGHAT, CDR2 FQNNGV. The CDR3 extends over 15 amino acids. With 1 base removed from V and 9 bases from J, the gap between germline ends came to 13 bases. CDR3 region: CASSLGGGSFSPLHF. In DNA, the CDR3 is TGTGCCAGCAGCTTAGGGGGGGGTAGCTTTTCACCCCTCCACTTT. Combining the CDR3 with reference TRBV11-2 and TRBJ1-6 gives the whole variable domain EAGVAQSPRYKIIEKRQSVAFWCNPISGHATLYWYQQILGQGPKLLIQFQNNGVVDDSQLPKDRFSAERLKGVDSTLKIQPAKLEDSAVYLCASSLGGGSFSPLHFGNGTRLTVT.

The sample holds a few counts of this clone. The chain joins TRBV5-1 to TRBJ1-4; tentative D call: TRBD1 (5 bases). Germline V lookup: CDR1 SGHRS, CDR2 YFSETQ. V was clipped by 0 bases and J by 5 bases, with 11 bases between them. The CDR3 spans 15 residues. CDR3 residues: CASSLVSGSNEKLFF. The DNA for the CDR3 is TGCGCCAGCAGCTTGGTTTCAGGGTCGAATGAAAAACTGTTTTTT. Full variable domain (rest looked up from reference TRBV5-1 and TRBJ1-4): KAGVTQTPRYLIKTRGQQVTLSCSPISGHRSVSWYQQTPGQGLQFLFEYFSETQRNKGNFPGRFSGRQFSNSRSEMNVSTLELGDSALYLCASSLVSGSNEKLFFGSGTQLSVL.

The chain uses TRBV10-1 and TRBJ1-5; no clear D gene. V lost 8 bases and J lost 1, with 21 bases in between. The CDR3 covers 17 residues. Germline CDR1 and CDR2: WNHNN and SYGVQD (reference sequence). In DNA, the CDR3 is TGCGCCAGCTTTGCGGGCTCGTCCCCATTGAGCAATCAGCCCCAGCATTTT. As protein: CASFAGSSPLSNQPQHF.

This sequence joins TRBV5-1 and TRBJ2-1; 8 bases agree with TRBD2. CDR1 is SGHRS, CDR2 YFSETQ, per germline. The CDR3 sequence is 16 residues long. V lost 3 bases, J lost 8 bases, and 13 bases stayed unmatched. The CDR3 bases are TGCGCCAGCAGCTCGAACCCCGGGGGGGCCGGAGATGAGCAGTTCTTC. Amino acid sequence: CASSSNPGGAGDEQFF. The entire variable domain, with the rest obtained from reference TRBV5-1 and TRBJ2-1, is as follows: KAGVTQTPRYLIKTRGQQVTLSCSPISGHRSVSWYQQTPGQGLQFLFEYFSETQRNKGNFPGRFSGRQFSNSRSEMNVSTLELGDSALYLCASSSNPGGAGDEQFFGPGTRLTVL.

The chain has TRBV4-1 and TRBJ2-7; 11 bases match TRBD1. The CDR3 runs 15 residues. The J segment lost 5 bases and the V segment lost 1 base, leaving 4 bases of the junction unmatched. Germline CDR1 reads MGHRA; CDR2 reads YSYEKL. This CDR3 is CASSQGPGQGDEQYF. CDR3 sequence (DNA): TGCGCCAGCAGCCAAGGCCCGGGACAGGGGGACGAGCAGTACTTC.

The chain couples TRBV11-2 to TRBJ1-6; 10 bases map to TRBD1. Germline V gene sequence: CDR1 SGHAT, CDR2 FQNNGV. The CDR3 has 16 amino acids. Unmatched junction bases numbered 8, after V lost 5 bases and J lost 7 bases. The CDR3 sequence: CASSVDRGQVNSPLHF. The CDR3, as DNA: TGTGCCAGCAGCGTCGACAGGGGGCAGGTGAATTCACCCCTCCACTTT.